The subject of this entry is one TCR beta chain. Its antigen is not identified. The germline V gene encodes CDR1 SGDLS and CDR2 YYNGEE. The CDR3 covers 16 residues. J lost 7 bases, V lost 0 bases, and 11 bases had no gene match. This specimen belongs to a study of cytomegalovirus exposure and HLA in healthy donors. Study findings and constraints: Later on, a genetic analysis was performed. It linked a missense variant in DCLRE1C with V- and J-gene trimming of TCR beta. Presence/absence analyses took donor sequencing depth as roughly uniform. Reportedly, TCR beta sequences accurately predicted HLA-A and HLA-B alleles in most subjects.

The PCR used 60 Vbeta and 13 Jbeta primers. Data came from immunoSEQ multiplex PCR; TCRdb stores just in-frame clones and leaves some out. The data show 55,000 to 70,000 clones, about four fifths seen once. The sequenced material came from PBMCs. The TCR comes from a woman aged 40 to 50 in good health and CMV-seronegative. The gene calls are TRBV9 and TRBJ2-7; TRBD2 agrees at 9 bases. Here the CDR3 DNA reads TGTGCCAGCAGCGTAGGTCTCTTAGCGGGAGTCGGAGAGCAGTACTTC. Its protein is CASSVGLLAGVGEQYF.